A single sample is the source of the 5 T cell receptor beta chains below, sequenced in a study of control samples from healthy donors and cancer patients. Only in-frame clones appear in the TCRdb table, and some are missing; sequencing was by immunoSEQ multiplex PCR. The sample carries 170,000 or so clones, more than 80% recorded once. Sequencing input: blood. Receptor source: a man younger than 45 in good health.

The chain employs TRBV28 and TRBJ1-6; D might be TRBD1 (5 bases). The CDR3 has 14 residues. The V end lost 2 bases, the J end lost 15 bases, and 17 bases lay between the germline ends. Germline V CDR1 and CDR2: MDHEN, SYDVKM. The CDR3 sequence: CASSLGAGPSNLHF. The CDR3 DNA is TGTGCCAGCAGTTTAGGGGCGGGCCCCTCTAACCTCCACTTT.

V and J are TRBV30 and TRBJ1-5; TRBD1 aligns across 8 bases. The CDR3 sequence is 14 residues long. V shed 4 bases and J 7 bases; nucleotides not matched to a gene: 9. Germline CDR1 GTSNPN, CDR2 SVGIG (reference sequence). CDR3 region: CAWNVGTGTQPQHF. The DNA for the CDR3 is TGTGCCTGGAACGTTGGGACAGGTACCCAGCCCCAGCATTTT.

The rearrangement uses TRBV18 and TRBJ1-2; no definite D call. The CDR3 totals 14 residues. V was clipped by 0 bases and J by 3 bases, with 8 bases between them. The germline V gene has CDR1 KGHSH and CDR2 LQKENI. Written as DNA, the CDR3 is TGTGCCAGCTCACCACCTATGGTTTACTATGGCTACACCTTC. It yields the protein CASSPPMVYYGYTF.

This sequence joins TRBV6-2 or TRBV6-3 and TRBJ1-1; D not certain. This CDR3 comprises 13 residues. Germline CDR1 MNHEY, CDR2 SVGEGT. Trimming took off 2 bases at V and 0 bases at J, with 4 bases between the two ends. DNA for the CDR3: TGTGCCAGCAGTTACCTCCTGAACACTGAAGCTTTCTTT. Translated, it gives CASSYLLNTEAFF.

The chain employs TRBV7-9 and TRBJ1-1; D is uncertain. Trimming removed 4 bases at V and 0 bases at J, with 12 bases between. The CDR3 runs to 15 residues. Germline V gene lookup returns CDR1 SEHNR and CDR2 FQNEAQ (reference sequence). CDR3 in DNA: TGTGCCAGCAGCTCGGACGGATTGATGAACACTGAAGCTTTCTTT. Translating it yields CASSSDGLMNTEAFF.